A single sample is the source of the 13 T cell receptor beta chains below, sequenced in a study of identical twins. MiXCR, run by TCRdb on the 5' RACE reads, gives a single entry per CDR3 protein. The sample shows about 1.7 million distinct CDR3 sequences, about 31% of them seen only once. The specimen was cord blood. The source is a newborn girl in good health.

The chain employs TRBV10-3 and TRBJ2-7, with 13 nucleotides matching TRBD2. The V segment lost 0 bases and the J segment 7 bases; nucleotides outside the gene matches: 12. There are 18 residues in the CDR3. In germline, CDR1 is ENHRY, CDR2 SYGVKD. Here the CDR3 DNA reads TGTGCCATCAGTGAGTCTCCCCGTCCGGGACTAGCGGGAAATGAGCAGTACTTC. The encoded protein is CAISESPRPGLAGNEQYF.

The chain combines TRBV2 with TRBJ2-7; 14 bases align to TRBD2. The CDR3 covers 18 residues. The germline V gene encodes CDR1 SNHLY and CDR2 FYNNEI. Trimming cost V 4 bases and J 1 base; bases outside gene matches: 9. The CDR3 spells CASSVPTSGRARSYEQYF. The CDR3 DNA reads TGTGCCAGCAGTGTTCCGACTAGCGGGAGGGCCAGGTCCTACGAGCAGTACTTC.

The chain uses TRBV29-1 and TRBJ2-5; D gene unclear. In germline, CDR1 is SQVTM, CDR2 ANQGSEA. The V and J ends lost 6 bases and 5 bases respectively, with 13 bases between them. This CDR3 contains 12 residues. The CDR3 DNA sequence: TGCAGCGTCATCTTACACGGGGAGACCCAGTACTTC. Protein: CSVILHGETQYF.

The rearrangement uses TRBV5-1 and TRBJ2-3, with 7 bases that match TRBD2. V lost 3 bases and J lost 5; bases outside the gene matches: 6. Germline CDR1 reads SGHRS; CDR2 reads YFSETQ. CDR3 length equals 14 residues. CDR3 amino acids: CASSSGTTGDTQYF. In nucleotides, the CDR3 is TGCGCCAGCAGCTCCGGGACTACCGGAGATACGCAGTATTTT.

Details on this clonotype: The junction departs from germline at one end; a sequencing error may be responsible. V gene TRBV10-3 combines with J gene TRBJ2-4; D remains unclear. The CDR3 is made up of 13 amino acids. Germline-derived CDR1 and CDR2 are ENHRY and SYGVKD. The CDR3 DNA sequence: TGTGCCATCAGTGGGGTAGCCAAAAACACTCAGTACTTC. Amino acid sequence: CAISGVAKNTQYF.

CDR3 nucleotide sequence: TGCGCCAGCAGCTTCAAACTAGCTAACTACGAGCAGTACTTC. Protein product: CASSFKLANYEQYF. The J gene is TRBJ2-7, the V gene TRBV5-1, with D maybe TRBD2 (6 bases). The germline V gene has CDR1 SGHRS and CDR2 YFSETQ. CDR3 length: 14 residues. V was pared by 2 bases and J by 3 bases, with 12 bases between.

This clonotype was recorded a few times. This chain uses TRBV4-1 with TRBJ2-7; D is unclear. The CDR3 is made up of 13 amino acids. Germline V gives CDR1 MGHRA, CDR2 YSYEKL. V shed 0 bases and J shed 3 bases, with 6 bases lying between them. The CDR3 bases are TGCGCCAGCAGCCAAGAAGACAACTACGAGCAGTACTTC. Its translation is CASSQEDNYEQYF.

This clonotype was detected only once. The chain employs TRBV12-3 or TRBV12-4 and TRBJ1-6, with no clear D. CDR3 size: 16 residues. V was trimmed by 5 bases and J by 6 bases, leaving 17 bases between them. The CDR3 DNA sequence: TGTGCCAGCAGTCCCCGTAGCAGGACTATTAATTCACCCCTCCACTTT. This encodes CASSPRSRTINSPLHF.

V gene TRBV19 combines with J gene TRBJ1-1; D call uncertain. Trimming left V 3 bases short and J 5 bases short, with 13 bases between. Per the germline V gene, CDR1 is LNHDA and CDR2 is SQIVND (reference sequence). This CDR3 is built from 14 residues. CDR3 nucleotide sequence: TGTGCCAGTAGTATGATACCGGGCGGAACTGAAGCTTTCTTT. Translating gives CASSMIPGGTEAFF.

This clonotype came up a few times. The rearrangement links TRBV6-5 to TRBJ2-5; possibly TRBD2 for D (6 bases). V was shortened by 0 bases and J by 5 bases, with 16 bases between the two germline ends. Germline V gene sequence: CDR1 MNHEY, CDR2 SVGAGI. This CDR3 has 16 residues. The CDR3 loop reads CASSYSGRLVGETQYF. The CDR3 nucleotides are TGTGCCAGCAGTTACTCGGGTAGACTAGTCGGGGAGACCCAGTACTTC.

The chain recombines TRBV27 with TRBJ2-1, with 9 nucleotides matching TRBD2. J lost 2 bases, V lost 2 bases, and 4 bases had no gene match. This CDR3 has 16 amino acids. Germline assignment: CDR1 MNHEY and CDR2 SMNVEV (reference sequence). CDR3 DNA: TGTGCCAGCAGTTTACCGAGCGGGAGGACCTACAATGAGCAGTTCTTC. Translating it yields CASSLPSGRTYNEQFF.

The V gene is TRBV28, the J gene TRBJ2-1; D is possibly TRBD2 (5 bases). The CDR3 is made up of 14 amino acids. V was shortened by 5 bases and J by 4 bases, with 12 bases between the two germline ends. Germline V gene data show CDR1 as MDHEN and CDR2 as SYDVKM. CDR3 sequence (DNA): TGTGCCAGCAGTCGAGCCAAGCGGTACAATGAGCAGTTCTTC. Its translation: CASSRAKRYNEQFF.

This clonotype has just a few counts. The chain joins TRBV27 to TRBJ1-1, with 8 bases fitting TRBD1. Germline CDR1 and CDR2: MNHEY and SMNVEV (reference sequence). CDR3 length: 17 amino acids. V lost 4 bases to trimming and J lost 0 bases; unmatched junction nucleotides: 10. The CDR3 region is CASSSHRTGRVNTEAFF. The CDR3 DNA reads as TGTGCCAGCAGTTCGCACAGGACAGGGCGGGTGAACACTGAAGCTTTCTTT.